Here is one T cell receptor beta chain with its context. Its matching antigen is unknown. TCRdb reprocessed the 5' RACE reads and reports one entry per CDR3 protein, with no DNA. The table for this sample gives roughly 280,000 distinct CDR3 sequences. This entry comes from a study of T cells expressing NK-cell markers. General study results and limits: Certain NKG2C+ T cell clones were expanded, and their HCMV specificity remained unclear.

The CDR3 loop spans 14 amino acids. Looked up from germline, CDR1 is SEHNR and CDR2 is FQNEAQ (reference sequence). The sequence was collected from a young man in good health. The chain links TRBV7-9 to TRBJ1-4. The specimen sequenced was blood T cells: a sorted CD56 or NKG2C T cell subset, CD4+ or CD8+ T cells, or bulk PBMC T cells (not recorded which). CDR3 amino acids: CASRPDSQRRKLFF.